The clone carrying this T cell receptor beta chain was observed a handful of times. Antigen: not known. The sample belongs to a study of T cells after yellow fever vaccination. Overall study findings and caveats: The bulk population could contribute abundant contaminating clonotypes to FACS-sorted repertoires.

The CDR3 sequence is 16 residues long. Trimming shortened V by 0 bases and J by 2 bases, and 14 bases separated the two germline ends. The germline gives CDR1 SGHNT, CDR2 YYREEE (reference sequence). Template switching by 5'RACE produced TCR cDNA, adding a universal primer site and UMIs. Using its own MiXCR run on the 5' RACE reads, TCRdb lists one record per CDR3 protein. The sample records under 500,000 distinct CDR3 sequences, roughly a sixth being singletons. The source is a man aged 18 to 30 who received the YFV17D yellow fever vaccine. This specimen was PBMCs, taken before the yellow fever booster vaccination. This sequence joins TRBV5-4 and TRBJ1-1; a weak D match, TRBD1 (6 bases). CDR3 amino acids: CASSLGKTGPNTEAFF. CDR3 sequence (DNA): TGTGCCAGCAGCTTGGGTAAGACAGGCCCTAACACTGAAGCTTTCTTT.